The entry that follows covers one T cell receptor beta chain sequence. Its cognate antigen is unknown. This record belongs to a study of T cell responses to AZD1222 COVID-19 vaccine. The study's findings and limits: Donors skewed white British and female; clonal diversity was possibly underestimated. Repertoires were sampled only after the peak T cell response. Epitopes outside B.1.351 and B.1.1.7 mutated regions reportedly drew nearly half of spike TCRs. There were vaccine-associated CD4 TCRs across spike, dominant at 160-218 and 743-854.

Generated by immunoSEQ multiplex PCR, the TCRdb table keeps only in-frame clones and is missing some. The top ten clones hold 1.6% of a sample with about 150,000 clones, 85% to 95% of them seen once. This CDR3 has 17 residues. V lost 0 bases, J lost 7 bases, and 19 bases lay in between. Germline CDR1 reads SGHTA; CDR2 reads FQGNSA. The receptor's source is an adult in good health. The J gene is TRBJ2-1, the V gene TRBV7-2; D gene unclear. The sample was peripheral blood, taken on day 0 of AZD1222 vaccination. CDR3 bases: TGTGCCAGCAGCTTAGCTGGGCGGAGAGAGTTAAAAAATGAGCAGTTCTTC. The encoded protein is CASSLAGRRELKNEQFF.